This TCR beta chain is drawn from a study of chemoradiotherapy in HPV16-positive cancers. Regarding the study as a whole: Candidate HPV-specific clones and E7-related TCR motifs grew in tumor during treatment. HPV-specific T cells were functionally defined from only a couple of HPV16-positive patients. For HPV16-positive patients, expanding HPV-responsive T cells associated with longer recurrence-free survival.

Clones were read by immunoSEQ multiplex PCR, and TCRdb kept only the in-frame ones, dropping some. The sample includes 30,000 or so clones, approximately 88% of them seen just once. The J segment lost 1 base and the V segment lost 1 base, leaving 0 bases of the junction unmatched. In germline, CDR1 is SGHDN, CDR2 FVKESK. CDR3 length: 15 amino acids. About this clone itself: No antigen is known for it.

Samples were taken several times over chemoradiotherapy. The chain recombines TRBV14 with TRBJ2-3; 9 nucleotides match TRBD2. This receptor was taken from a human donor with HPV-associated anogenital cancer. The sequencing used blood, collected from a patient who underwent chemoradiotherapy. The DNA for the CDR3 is TGTGCCAGCAGCCAAGCTAGCGGGGGCACAGATACGCAGTATTTT. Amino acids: CASSQASGGTDTQYF.